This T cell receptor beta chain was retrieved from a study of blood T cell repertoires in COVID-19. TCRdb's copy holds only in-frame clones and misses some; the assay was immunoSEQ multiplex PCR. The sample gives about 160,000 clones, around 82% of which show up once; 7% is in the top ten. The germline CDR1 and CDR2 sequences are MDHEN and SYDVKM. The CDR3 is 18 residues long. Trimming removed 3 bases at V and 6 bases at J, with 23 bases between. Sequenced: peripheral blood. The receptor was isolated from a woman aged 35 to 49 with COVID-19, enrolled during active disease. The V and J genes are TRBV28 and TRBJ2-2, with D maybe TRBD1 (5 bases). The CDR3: CASSLNPYQGLYSGELFF. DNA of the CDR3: TGTGCCAGCAGTTTGAACCCGTACCAGGGTCTATACTCCGGGGAGCTGTTTTTT.